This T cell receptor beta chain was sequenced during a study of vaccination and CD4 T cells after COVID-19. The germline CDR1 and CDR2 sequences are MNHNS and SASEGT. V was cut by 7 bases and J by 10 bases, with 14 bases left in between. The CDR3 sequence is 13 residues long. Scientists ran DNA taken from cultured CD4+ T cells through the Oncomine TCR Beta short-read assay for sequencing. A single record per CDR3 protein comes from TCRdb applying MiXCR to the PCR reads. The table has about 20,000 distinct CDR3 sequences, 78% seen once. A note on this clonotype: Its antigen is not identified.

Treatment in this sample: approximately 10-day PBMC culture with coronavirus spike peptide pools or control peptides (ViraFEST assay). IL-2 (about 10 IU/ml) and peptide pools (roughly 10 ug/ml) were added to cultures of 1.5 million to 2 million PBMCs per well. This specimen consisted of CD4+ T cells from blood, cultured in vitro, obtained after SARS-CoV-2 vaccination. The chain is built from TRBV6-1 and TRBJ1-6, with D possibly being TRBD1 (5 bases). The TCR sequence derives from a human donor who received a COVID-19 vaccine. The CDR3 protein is CASIRGPDSPLHF. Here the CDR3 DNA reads TGTGCCAGCATAAGGGGACCCGACTCACCCCTCCACTTT.